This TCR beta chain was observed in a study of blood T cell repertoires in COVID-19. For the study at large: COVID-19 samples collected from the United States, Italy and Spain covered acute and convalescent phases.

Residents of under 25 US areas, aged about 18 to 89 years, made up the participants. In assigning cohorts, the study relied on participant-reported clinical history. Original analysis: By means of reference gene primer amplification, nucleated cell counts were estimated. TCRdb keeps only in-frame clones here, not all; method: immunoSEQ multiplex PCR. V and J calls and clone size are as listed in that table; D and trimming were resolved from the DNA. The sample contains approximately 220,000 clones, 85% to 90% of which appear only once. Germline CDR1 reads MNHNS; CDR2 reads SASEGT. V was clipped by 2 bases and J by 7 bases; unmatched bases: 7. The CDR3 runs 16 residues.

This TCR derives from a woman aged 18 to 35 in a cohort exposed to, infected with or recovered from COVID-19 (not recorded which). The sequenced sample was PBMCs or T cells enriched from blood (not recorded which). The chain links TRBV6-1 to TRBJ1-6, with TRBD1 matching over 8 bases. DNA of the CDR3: TGTGCCAGCAGTGAAAATTGGCAGGGGGCAAATTCACCCCTCCACTTT. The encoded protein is CASSENWQGANSPLHF.